These 24 T cell receptor beta chains were all obtained from the same sample, sequenced in a study of PD-1 blockade in classical Hodgkin lymphoma (dated by TCRdb to 2018 to 2021). This specimen's time point label, per the study, means: cycle 2 day 1 (C2D1) of nivolumab. Every trial patient had relapsed following autologous stem cell transplantation, and prior brentuximab vedotin exposure was what differed among cohorts A, B and C. The library relied on the immunoSEQ multiplex PCR assay. TCRdb carries this immuneACCESS record with in-frame sequences only. Its versions omit some clonotypes, under half of them owing to an unresolved V gene in the studies checked, with the rest unexplained. This sample holds roughly 150,000 clones; 78% were observed only once. 7.5% to 9.5% of the sample is in the top ten clones. Here the sequenced sample was peripheral blood mononuclear cells (PBMCs), taken before the second cycle of nivolumab. The receptors were sampled from a human donor with classical Hodgkin lymphoma.

This clone was seen only a few times. This chain links TRBV5-1 with TRBJ2-5; D not certain. Trimming cost V 4 bases and J 5 bases, with 15 bases left between them. The CDR3 loop spans 14 amino acids. Germline CDR1 reads SGHRS; CDR2 reads YFSETQ. In DNA form, the CDR3 reads TGCGCCAGCAGCCTTAGACGGTTCATGGAGACCCAGTACTTC. Its translation: CASSLRRFMETQYF.

This clone has just a few counts. The chain employs TRBV19 and TRBJ2-3, with D possibly being TRBD2 (6 bases). The ends were cut back, 1 base at V and 4 bases at J, with 9 bases in the middle. The germline V gene has CDR1 LNHDA and CDR2 SQIVND (reference sequence). CDR3 length equals 14 residues. CDR3 protein: CASSIVAGSDTQYF. DNA of the CDR3: TGTGCCAGTAGTATAGTGGCGGGATCAGATACGCAGTATTTT.

The chain couples TRBV7-3 to TRBJ2-1; D call uncertain. V gave up 6 bases and J gave up 9 bases, with 18 bases separating them. The CDR3 extends over 14 amino acids. Germline CDR1 SGHTA, CDR2 FQGTGA. The CDR3 DNA reads as TGTGCCAGCAGTTTCTTACCCGTTTACGGTGAGCAGTTCTTC. Protein product: CASSFLPVYGEQFF.

The chain couples TRBV5-1 to TRBJ2-2, with 10 nucleotides matching TRBD1. V gave up 0 bases and J gave up 4 bases; unmatched junction bases: 3. Germline CDR1 and CDR2: SGHRS and YFSETQ. CDR3 length: 16 residues. CDR3 sequence (DNA): TGCGCCAGCAGCTTGGAGGGACAGGGGATCACCGGGGAGCTGTTTTTT. Protein product: CASSLEGQGITGELFF.

The chain uses TRBV7-2 and TRBJ2-7; 7 bases match TRBD2. Germline V gene data show CDR1 as SGHTA and CDR2 as FQGNSA. CDR3 length: 16 amino acids. With V trimmed by 1 base and J by 2 bases, 8 bases remained unmatched. The CDR3 loop is CASSLDRGGRTYEQYF. In DNA, the CDR3 is TGTGCCAGCAGCTTAGACCGGGGAGGGAGAACCTACGAGCAGTACTTC.

This clone was counted between two and nine times. V and J are TRBV19 and TRBJ2-2; TRBD1 or TRBD2 may be the D gene (6 bases each). Germline V gene lookup returns CDR1 LNHDA and CDR2 SQIVND (reference sequence). The CDR3 spans 14 residues. The V end lost 3 bases, the J end lost 4 bases, and 9 bases lay between the germline ends. CDR3 loop: CASSMWGATGELFF. CDR3 nucleotide sequence: TGTGCCAGTAGTATGTGGGGGGCCACCGGGGAGCTGTTTTTT.

The gene calls are TRBV6-1 and TRBJ2-3; TRBD2 agrees at 11 bases. J lost 2 bases, V lost 4 bases, and 2 bases had no gene match. CDR3 length: 15 residues. Germline V lookup: CDR1 MNHNS, CDR2 SASEGT. The CDR3 DNA is TGTGCCAGCAGTGGACTAGCGGGACCCACAGATACGCAGTATTTT. Its translation: CASSGLAGPTDTQYF.

V gene TRBV6-5 combines with J gene TRBJ2-7; D unclear. V was trimmed by 0 bases and J by 5 bases, leaving 8 bases between them. CDR3 length equals 13 residues. Germline CDR1 reads MNHEY; CDR2 reads SVGAGI. The CDR3 loop reads CASSYSLLHEQYF. The CDR3 coding sequence is TGTGCCAGCAGTTACTCCCTCCTTCACGAGCAGTACTTC.

The rearrangement joins TRBV10-3 to TRBJ1-4; no clear D gene. V lost 10 bases to trimming and J lost 5 bases, with 11 bases between them. Germline CDR1 is ENHRY and CDR2 is SYGVKD. The CDR3 sequence is 12 residues long. CDR3 region: CATAILNEKLFF. For the CDR3, the DNA is TGTGCCACAGCAATCTTGAATGAAAAACTGTTTTTT.

V gene TRBV19 combines with J gene TRBJ1-1, with TRBD1 matching over 8 bases. Germline-derived CDR1 and CDR2 are LNHDA and SQIVND (reference sequence). Trimming removed 3 bases from V and 6 bases from J; junction bases left unmatched: 9. The CDR3 is 15 residues long. In nucleotides, the CDR3 is TGTGCCAGTAGTATCCGGACAGGGTCTTTTTCTGAAGCTTTCTTT. Translating gives CASSIRTGSFSEAFF. Filled out from reference TRBV19 and TRBJ1-1, the complete variable domain reads DGGITQSPKYLFRKEGQNVTLSCEQNLNHDAMYWYRQDPGQGLRLIYYSQIVNDFQKGDIAEGYSVSREKKESFPLTVTSAQKNPTAFYLCASSIRTGSFSEAFFGQGTRLTVV.

The CDR3 bases are TGTGCCAGCAGTTACACCAGAGGAAACACCATATATTTT. It translates to CASSYTRGNTIYF. The genes are TRBV6-5 and TRBJ1-3; D remains ambiguous. Between the trimmed V and J ends, which lost 2 bases and 4 bases, there was a span of 6 bases. Germline V CDR1 and CDR2: MNHEY, SVGAGI. This CDR3 is built from 13 residues.

This rearrangement joins TRBV7-8 to TRBJ2-3; no clear D. The CDR3 runs to 13 residues. Trimming left V 3 bases short and J 9 bases short, with 13 bases between. Germline V lookup: CDR1 SGHVS, CDR2 FQNEAQ. CDR3: CASSLSREGTQYF. CDR3 nucleotides: TGTGCCAGCAGCTTGTCGCGAGAAGGGACGCAGTATTTT. The variable domain in full, with the rest retrieved from reference TRBV7-8 and TRBJ2-3, is GAGVSQSPRYKVAKRGQDVALRCDPISGHVSLFWYQQALGQGPEFLTYFQNEAQLDKSGLPSDRFFAERPEGSVSTLKIQRTQQEDSAVYLCASSLSREGTQYFGPGTRLTVL.

The V call is TRBV6-1, the J call TRBJ2-1; the D gene is possibly TRBD1 (6 bases). Germline V lookup: CDR1 MNHNS, CDR2 SASEGT. CDR3 length equals 15 residues. V lost 8 bases, J lost 3 bases, and 17 bases lay in between. The CDR3 coding sequence is TGTGCCAGCCGGGCAGGACAGACACACTACAATGAGCAGTTCTTC. This gives the protein CASRAGQTHYNEQFF.

Here the CDR3 reads CASSHDPNYGYTF. DNA for the CDR3: TGTGCCAGCAGCCACGACCCGAACTATGGCTACACCTTC. The chain is built from TRBV7-3 and TRBJ1-2; D not certain. Germline V CDR1 and CDR2: SGHTA, FQGTGA. CDR3 size: 13 residues. Trimming stripped 5 bases from V and 2 bases from J, with 9 bases between.

The chain employs TRBV7-6 and TRBJ2-3; maybe TRBD2 (6 bases). The germline gives CDR1 SGHVS, CDR2 FNYEAQ. The V end lost 2 bases, the J end lost 8 bases, and 11 bases lay between the germline ends. The CDR3 length is 13 residues. The CDR3, as DNA: TGTGCCAGCAGCTTAAAAGGCGGGGCTACGCAGTATTTT. Amino acids: CASSLKGGATQYF. Based on the CDR3 plus reference TRBV7-6 and TRBJ2-3, the full variable domain is GAGVSQSPRYKVTKRGQDVALRCDPISGHVSLYWYRQALGQGPEFLTYFNYEAQQDKSGLPNDRFSAERPEGSISTLTIQRTEQRDSAMYRCASSLKGGATQYFGPGTRLTVL.

J is TRBJ2-3 and V is TRBV6-6; no clear D. V was clipped by 5 bases and J by 5 bases, with 11 bases between them. The CDR3 extends over 13 amino acids. Per the germline V gene, CDR1 is MNHNY and CDR2 is SVGAGI (reference sequence). The CDR3 DNA reads as TGTGCCAGCAGTCCCCTCGGCGTAGATACGCAGTATTTT. Translating gives CASSPLGVDTQYF.

This clone was seen a few times. The chain is built from TRBV7-9 and TRBJ1-2, with TRBD1 matching over 8 bases. There are 13 residues in the CDR3. Looked up from germline, CDR1 is SEHNR and CDR2 is FQNEAQ (reference sequence). The V segment lost 5 bases and the J segment 6 bases; nucleotides outside the gene matches: 5. The CDR3 protein is CASSQGAVNGYTF. The DNA of the CDR3 is TGTGCCAGCAGCCAGGGGGCAGTCAATGGCTACACCTTC.

The chain couples TRBV4-2 to TRBJ2-1; 8 bases agree with TRBD2. Trimming took 3 bases from V and 0 from J; bases not matched to a gene: 4. The CDR3 totals 16 residues. Per the germline V gene, CDR1 is LGHNA and CDR2 is YNFKEQ. CDR3 coding DNA: TGTGCCAGCAGCCATCCCAGCGGGGGCTCCTACAATGAGCAGTTCTTC. The encoded protein is CASSHPSGGSYNEQFF.

The rearrangement joins TRBV27 to TRBJ2-5, with D perhaps matching TRBD1 (5 bases). There are 14 residues in the CDR3. V lost 4 bases, J lost 2 bases, and 11 bases lay in between. In germline, CDR1 is MNHEY, CDR2 SMNVEV (reference sequence). CDR3 region: CASSSQGLQETQYF. The CDR3 nucleotides read TGTGCCAGCAGTTCCCAGGGATTGCAAGAGACCCAGTACTTC.

This chain uses TRBV7-9 with TRBJ1-2; D uncertain. V was cut by 1 base and J by 8 bases, with 17 bases left in between. Per germline, CDR1 SEHNR and CDR2 FQNEAQ (reference sequence). The CDR3 consists of 15 residues. The CDR3 loop reads CASSLGGRPPGGYTF. In DNA, the CDR3 is TGTGCCAGCAGCTTAGGTGGCAGACCCCCCGGGGGCTACACCTTC.

V gene TRBV19 combines with J gene TRBJ2-5, with 10 positions matching TRBD1. This CDR3 is built from 15 residues. The V gene end was trimmed by 6 bases and the J gene end by 7 bases; junction bases not matched to a gene: 11. Germline CDR1 is LNHDA and CDR2 is SQIVND (reference sequence). This CDR3 is CASRNRDRGGGTQYF. In DNA, the CDR3 is TGTGCCAGTAGAAACCGGGACAGGGGCGGAGGGACCCAGTACTTC.

The chain joins TRBV19 to TRBJ2-3; 9 nucleotides align to TRBD2. This CDR3 has 15 residues. Unmatched junction bases numbered 6, after V lost 5 bases and J lost 3 bases. Germline-derived CDR1 and CDR2 are LNHDA and SQIVND (reference sequence). The CDR3 nucleotides read TGTGCCAGTAGTTCCGCGGGGGGGGCGACAGATACGCAGTATTTT. Translation gives CASSSAGGATDTQYF. Drawing the rest from reference TRBV19 and TRBJ2-3, the complete variable domain is DGGITQSPKYLFRKEGQNVTLSCEQNLNHDAMYWYRQDPGQGLRLIYYSQIVNDFQKGDIAEGYSVSREKKESFPLTVTSAQKNPTAFYLCASSSAGGATDTQYFGPGTRLTVL.

The chain combines TRBV5-1 with TRBJ1-2, with D possibly being TRBD1 (6 bases). This CDR3 region has 13 residues. Trimming stripped 4 bases from V and 9 bases from J, with 16 bases between. In germline, CDR1 is SGHRS, CDR2 YFSETQ. The CDR3 here is CASSPQGAGSYTF. DNA of the CDR3: TGCGCCAGCAGCCCACAGGGAGCCGGGAGCTACACCTTC.

The chain joins TRBV14 to TRBJ2-7, with D hard to call. V dropped 3 bases and J dropped 0 bases, with 3 bases sitting between them. CDR3 length: 12 residues. The germline V gene has CDR1 SGHDN and CDR2 FVKESK. Written as DNA, the CDR3 is TGTGCCAGCAGCCAGGCCTCCTACGAGCAGTACTTC. Its translation: CASSQASYEQYF.